This T cell receptor (beta chain) was profiled in a study of T cell responses to AZD1222 COVID-19 vaccine. Pooling of second doses given at about 4 or about 12 weeks was done. Sequencing used immunoSEQ multiplex PCR; TCRdb keeps in-frame clones, though not all of them. The sample lists some 150,000 clones, over 70% occurring once. On this clone: Its antigen is not known.

General observations from the study: The sample set comprised mostly white British donors with more females, and clonal diversity was possibly underestimated.

In germline, CDR1 is MNHEY, CDR2 SVGAGI. Trimming took off 7 bases at V and 0 bases at J, with 13 bases between the two ends. CDR3 length equals 15 residues. The sequence derives from an adult who received the AZD1222 COVID-19 vaccine. The V and J genes are TRBV6-5 and TRBJ1-3; D unresolved. The sample consisted of peripheral blood, taken 28 days after the second AZD1222 dose. In DNA form, the CDR3 reads TGTGCCAGCACCAAGACAATTACCTCTGGAAACACCATATATTTT. This encodes CASTKTITSGNTIYF.